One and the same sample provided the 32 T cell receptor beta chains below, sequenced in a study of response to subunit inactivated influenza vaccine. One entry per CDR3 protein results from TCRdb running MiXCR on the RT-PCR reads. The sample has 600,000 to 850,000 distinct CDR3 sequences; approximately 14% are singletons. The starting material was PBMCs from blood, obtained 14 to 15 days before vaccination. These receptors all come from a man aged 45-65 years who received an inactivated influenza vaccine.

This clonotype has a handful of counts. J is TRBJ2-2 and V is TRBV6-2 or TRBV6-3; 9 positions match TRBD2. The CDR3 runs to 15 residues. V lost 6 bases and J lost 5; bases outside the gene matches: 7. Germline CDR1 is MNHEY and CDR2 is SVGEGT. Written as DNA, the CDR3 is TGTGCCAGCAGACTCCCGACTAGCGGAACCGGGGAGCTGTTTTTT. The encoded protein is CASRLPTSGTGELFF.

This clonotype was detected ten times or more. DNA for the CDR3: TGTGCCAGCAGTTTGGGACAGCTATACGAGCAGTACTTC. Its protein product is CASSLGQLYEQYF. The chain is built from TRBV12-3 or TRBV12-4 and TRBJ2-7; 7 bases map to TRBD1. This CDR3 has 13 residues. The junction had 3 bases not matched to a gene; V was cut back by 3 bases and J by 4 bases.

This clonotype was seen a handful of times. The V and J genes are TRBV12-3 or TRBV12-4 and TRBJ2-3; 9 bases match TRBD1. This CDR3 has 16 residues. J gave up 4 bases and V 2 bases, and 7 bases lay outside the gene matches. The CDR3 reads CASSLPGQGMADTQYF. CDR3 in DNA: TGTGCCAGCAGTTTACCTGGACAGGGGATGGCAGATACGCAGTATTTT.

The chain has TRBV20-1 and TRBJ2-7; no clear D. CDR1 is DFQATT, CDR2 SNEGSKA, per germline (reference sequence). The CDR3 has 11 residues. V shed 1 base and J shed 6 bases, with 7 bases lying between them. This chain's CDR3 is CSARGLGEQYF. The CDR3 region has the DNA TGCAGTGCTAGAGGGTTGGGCGAGCAGTACTTC.

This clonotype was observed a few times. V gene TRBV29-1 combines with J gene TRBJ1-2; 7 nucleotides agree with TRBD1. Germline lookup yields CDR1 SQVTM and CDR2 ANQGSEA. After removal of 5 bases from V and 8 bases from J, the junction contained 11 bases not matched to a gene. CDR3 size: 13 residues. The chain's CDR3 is CSVPLGQAGGYTF. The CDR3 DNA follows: TGCAGCGTTCCGCTCGGACAGGCGGGGGGCTACACCTTC.

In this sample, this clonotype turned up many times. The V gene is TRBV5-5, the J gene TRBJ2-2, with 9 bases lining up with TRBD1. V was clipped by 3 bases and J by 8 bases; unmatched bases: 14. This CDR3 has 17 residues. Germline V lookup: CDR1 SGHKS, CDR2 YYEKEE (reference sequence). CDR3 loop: CASSSILGQGVSGELFF. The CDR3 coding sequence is TGTGCCAGCAGCTCTATTTTGGGACAGGGTGTTTCGGGGGAGCTGTTTTTT.

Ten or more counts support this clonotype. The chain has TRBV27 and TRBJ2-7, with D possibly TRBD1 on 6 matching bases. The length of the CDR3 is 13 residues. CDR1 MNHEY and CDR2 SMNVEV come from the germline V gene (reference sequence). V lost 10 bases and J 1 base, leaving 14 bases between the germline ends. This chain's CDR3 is CATQGSLSYEQYF. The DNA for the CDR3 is TGTGCCACCCAGGGGAGCTTGTCCTACGAGCAGTACTTC.

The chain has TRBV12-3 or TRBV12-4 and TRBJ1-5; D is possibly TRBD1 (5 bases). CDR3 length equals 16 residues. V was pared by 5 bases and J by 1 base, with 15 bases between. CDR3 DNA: TGTGCCAGCAGTCTCCGACAGCCCATAAGCAATCAGCCCCAGCATTTT. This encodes CASSLRQPISNQPQHF.

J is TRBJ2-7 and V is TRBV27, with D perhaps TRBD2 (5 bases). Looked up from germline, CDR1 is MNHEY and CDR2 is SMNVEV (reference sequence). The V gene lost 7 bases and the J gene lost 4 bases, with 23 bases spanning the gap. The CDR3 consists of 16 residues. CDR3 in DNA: TGTGCCAGCACCACCGCGGTGCGGGCGCAAGGGTACGAGCAGTACTTC. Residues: CASTTAVRAQGYEQYF.

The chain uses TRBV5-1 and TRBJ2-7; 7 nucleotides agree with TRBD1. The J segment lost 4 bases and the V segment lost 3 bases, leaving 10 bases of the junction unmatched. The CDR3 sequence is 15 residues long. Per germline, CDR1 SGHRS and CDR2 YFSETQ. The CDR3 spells CASSWTGLESYEQYF. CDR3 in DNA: TGCGCCAGCAGCTGGACAGGCCTCGAATCTTACGAGCAGTACTTC.

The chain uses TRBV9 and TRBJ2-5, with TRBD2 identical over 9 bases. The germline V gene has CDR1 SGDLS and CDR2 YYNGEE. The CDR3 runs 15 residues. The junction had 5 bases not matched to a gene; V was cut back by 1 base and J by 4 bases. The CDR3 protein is CASSVMAGGGETQYF. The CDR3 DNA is TGTGCCAGCAGCGTAATGGCGGGAGGGGGAGAGACCCAGTACTTC.

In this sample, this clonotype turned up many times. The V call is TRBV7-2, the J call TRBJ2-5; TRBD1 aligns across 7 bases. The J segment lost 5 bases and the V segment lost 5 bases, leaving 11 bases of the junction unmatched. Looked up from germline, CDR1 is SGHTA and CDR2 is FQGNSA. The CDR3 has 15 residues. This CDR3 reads CASSPQTGMGETQYF. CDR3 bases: TGTGCCAGCAGCCCGCAGACAGGGATGGGGGAGACCCAGTACTTC.

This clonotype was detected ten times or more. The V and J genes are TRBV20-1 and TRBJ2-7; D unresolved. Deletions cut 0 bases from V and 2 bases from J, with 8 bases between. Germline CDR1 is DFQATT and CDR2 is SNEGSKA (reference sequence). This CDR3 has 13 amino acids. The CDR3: CSARDVRAYEQYF. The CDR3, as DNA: TGCAGTGCTAGAGATGTCCGGGCCTACGAGCAGTACTTC.

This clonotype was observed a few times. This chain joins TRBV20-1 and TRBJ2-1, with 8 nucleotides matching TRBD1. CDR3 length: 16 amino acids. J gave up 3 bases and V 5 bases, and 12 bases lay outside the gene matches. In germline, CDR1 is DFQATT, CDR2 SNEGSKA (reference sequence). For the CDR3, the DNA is TGCAGTGCTCTAATGCTGCAGGGGGCCAACTACAATGAGCAGTTCTTC. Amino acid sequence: CSALMLQGANYNEQFF.

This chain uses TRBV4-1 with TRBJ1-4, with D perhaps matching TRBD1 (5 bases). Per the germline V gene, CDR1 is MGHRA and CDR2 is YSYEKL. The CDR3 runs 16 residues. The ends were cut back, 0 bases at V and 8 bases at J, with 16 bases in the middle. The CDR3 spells CASSQEGAGIREKLFF. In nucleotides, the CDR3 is TGCGCCAGCAGCCAAGAAGGGGCCGGTATTCGCGAAAAACTGTTTTTT.

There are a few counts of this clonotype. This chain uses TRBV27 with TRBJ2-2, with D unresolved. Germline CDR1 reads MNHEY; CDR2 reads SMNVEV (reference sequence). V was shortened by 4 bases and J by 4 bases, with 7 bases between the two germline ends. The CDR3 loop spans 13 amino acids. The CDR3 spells CASSWTLTGELFF. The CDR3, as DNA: TGTGCCAGCAGTTGGACCCTCACCGGGGAGCTGTTTTTT.

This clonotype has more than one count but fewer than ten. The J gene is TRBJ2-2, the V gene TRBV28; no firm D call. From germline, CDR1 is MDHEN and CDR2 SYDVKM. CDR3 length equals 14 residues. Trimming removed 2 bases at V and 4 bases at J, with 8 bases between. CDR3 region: CASSLMLSTGELFF. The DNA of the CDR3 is TGTGCCAGCAGTTTAATGCTCTCCACCGGGGAGCTGTTTTTT. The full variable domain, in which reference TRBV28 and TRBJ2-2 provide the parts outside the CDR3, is DVKVTQSSRYLVKRTGEKVFLECVQDMDHENMFWYRQDPGLGLRLIYFSYDVKMKEKGDIPEGYSVSREKKERFSLILESASTNQTSMYLCASSLMLSTGELFFGEGSRLTVL.

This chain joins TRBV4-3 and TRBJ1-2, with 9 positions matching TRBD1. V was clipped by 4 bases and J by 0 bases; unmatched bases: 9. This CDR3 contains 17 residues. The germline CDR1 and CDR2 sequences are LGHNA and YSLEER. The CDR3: CASSRLGQGSANYGYTF. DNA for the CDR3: TGCGCCAGCAGCCGATTGGGACAGGGATCCGCTAACTATGGCTACACCTTC.

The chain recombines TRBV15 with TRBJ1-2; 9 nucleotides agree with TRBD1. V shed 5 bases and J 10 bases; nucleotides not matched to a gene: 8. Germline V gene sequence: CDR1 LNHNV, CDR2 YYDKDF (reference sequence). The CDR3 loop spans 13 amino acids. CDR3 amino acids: CATSGGQGIYYTF. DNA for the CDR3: TGTGCCACCAGCGGGGGACAGGGAATATACTACACCTTC.

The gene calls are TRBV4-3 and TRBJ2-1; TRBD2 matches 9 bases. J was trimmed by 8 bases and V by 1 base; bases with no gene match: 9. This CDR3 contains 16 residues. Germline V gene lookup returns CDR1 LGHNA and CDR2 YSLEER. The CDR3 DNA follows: TGCGCCAGCAGCCAAGGTAGTAGGGGACTAGCAGATGAGCAGTTCTTC. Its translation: CASSQGSRGLADEQFF.

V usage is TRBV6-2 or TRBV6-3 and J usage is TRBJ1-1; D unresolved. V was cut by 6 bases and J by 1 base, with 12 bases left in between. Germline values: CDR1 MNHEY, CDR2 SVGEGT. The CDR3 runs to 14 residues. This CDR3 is CASSTALPNTEAFF. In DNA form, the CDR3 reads TGTGCCAGCAGCACGGCACTCCCGAACACTGAAGCTTTCTTT.

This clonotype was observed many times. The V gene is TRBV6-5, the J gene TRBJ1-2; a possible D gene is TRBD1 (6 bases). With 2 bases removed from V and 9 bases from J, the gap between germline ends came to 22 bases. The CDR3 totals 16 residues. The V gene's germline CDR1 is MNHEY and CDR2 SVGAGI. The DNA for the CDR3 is TGTGCCAGCAGTTACCGATCGACACGGACAGCAAGTCGCTACACCTTC. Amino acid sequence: CASSYRSTRTASRYTF.

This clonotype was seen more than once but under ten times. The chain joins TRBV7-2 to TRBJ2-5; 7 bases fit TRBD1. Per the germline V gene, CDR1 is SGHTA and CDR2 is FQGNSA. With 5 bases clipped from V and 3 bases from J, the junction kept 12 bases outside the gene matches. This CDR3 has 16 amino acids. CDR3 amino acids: CASSPHRGHSEETQYF. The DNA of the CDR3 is TGTGCCAGCAGCCCTCACAGGGGCCATTCCGAAGAGACCCAGTACTTC.

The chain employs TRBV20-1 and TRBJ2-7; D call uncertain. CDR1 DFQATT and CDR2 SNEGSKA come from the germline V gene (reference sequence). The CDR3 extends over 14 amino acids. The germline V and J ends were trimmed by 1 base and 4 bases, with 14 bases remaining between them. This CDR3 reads CSARGVGEWYEQYF. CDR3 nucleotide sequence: TGCAGTGCTAGAGGGGTAGGTGAGTGGTACGAGCAGTACTTC.

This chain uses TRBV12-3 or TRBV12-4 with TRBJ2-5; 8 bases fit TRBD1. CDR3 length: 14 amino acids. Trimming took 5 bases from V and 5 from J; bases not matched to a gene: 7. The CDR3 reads CASSTGGRSETQYF. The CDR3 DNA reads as TGTGCCAGCAGTACAGGGGGGAGGTCCGAGACCCAGTACTTC.

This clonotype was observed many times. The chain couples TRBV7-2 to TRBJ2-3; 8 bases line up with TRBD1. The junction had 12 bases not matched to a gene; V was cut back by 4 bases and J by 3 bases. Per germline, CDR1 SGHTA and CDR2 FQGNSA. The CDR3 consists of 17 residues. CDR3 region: CASSSPPGTGRTDTQYF. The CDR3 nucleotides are TGTGCCAGCAGCTCACCACCCGGGACAGGTCGTACAGATACGCAGTATTTT.

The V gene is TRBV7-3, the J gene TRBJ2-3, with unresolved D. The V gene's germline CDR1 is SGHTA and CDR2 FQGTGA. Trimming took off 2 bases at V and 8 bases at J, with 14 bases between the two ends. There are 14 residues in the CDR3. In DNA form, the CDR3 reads TGTGCCAGCAGCTTAGGTGGTCTTTCCATTACGCAGTATTTT. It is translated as CASSLGGLSITQYF.

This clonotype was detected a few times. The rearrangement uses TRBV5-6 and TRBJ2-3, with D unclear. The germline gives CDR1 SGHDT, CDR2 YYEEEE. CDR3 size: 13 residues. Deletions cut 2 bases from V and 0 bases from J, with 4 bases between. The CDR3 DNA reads TGTGCCAGCAGCTTTTATAGCACAGATACGCAGTATTTT. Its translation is CASSFYSTDTQYF. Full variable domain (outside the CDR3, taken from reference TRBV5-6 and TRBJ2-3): DAGVTQSPTHLIKTRGQQVTLRCSPKSGHDTVSWYQQALGQGPQFIFQYYEEEERQRGNFPDRFSGHQFPNYSSELNVNALLLGDSALYLCASSFYSTDTQYFGPGTRLTVL.

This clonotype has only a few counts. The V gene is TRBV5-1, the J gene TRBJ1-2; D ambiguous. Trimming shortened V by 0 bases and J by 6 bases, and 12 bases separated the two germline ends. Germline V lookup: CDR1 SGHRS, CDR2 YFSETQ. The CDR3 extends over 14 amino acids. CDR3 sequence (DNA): TGCGCCAGCAGCTTGGCCGGGCGTGGGGATGGCTACACCTTC. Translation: CASSLAGRGDGYTF.

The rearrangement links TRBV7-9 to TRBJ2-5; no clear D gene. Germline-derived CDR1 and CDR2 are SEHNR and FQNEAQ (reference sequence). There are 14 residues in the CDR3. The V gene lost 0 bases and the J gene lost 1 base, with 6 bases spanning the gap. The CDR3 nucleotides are TGTGCCAGCAGCTTAGCGGCCCTCCAAGAGACCCAGTACTTC. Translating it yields CASSLAALQETQYF.

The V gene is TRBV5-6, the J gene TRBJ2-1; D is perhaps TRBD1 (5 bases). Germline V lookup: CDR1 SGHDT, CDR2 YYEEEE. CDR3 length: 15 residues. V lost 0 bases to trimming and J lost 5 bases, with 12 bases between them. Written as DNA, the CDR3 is TGTGCCAGCAGCTTGGTGAGACAGCGAGACAATGAGCAGTTCTTC. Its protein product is CASSLVRQRDNEQFF.

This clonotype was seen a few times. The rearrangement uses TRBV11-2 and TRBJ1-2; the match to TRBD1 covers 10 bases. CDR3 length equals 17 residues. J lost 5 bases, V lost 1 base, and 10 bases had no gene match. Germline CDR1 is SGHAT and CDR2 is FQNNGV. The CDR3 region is CASSLGAGVDRGYGYTF. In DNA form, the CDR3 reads TGTGCCAGCAGCTTAGGGGCCGGCGTGGACAGGGGGTATGGCTACACCTTC.